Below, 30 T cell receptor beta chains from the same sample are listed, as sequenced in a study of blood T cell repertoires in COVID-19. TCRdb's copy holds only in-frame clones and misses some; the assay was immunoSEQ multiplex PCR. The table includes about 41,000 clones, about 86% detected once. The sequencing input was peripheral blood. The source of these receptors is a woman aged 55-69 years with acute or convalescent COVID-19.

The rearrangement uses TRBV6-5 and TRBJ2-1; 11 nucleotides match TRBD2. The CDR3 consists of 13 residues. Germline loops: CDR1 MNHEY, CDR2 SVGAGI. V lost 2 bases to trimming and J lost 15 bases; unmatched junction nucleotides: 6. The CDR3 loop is CASSYLLAGGRFF. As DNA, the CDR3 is TGTGCCAGCAGTTACCTGCTAGCGGGGGGTAGGTTCTTC.

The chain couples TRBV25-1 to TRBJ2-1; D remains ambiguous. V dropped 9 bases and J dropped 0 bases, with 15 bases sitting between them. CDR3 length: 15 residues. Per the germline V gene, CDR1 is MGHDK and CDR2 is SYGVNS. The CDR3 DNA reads TGTGCCAGTCGAGCGTCAAGGAGCTCCTACAATGAGCAGTTCTTC. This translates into CASRASRSSYNEQFF. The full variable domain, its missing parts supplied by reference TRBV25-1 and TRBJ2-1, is EADIYQTPRYLVIGTGKKITLECSQTMGHDKMYWYQQDPGMELHLIHYSYGVNSTEKGDLSSESTVSRIRTEHFPLTLESARPSHTSQYLCASRASRSSYNEQFFGPGTRLTVL.

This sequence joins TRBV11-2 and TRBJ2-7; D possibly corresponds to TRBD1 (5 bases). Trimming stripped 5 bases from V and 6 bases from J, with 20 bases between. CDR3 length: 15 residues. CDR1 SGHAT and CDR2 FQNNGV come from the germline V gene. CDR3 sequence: CASSRSTIPGPEQYF. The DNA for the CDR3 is TGTGCCAGCAGCCGAAGCACAATACCAGGGCCCGAGCAGTACTTC.

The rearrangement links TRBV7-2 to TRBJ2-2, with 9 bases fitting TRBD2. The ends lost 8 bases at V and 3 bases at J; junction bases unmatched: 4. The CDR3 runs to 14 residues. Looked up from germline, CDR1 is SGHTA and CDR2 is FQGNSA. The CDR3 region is CASVAGGHTGELFF. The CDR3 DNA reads TGTGCCAGCGTCGCGGGAGGGCACACCGGGGAGCTGTTTTTT.

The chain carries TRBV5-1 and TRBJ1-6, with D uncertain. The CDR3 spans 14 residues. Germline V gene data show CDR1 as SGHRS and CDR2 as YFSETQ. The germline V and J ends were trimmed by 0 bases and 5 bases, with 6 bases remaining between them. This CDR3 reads CASSLGQDNSPLHF. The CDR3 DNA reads TGCGCCAGCAGCTTGGGGCAGGATAATTCACCCCTCCACTTT.

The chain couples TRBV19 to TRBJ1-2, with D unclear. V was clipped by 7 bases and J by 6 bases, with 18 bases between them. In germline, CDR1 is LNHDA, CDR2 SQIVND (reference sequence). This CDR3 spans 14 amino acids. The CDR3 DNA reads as TGTGCCAGTAACCCCTCCGGTTGGTCTCATGGCTACACCTTC. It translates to CASNPSGWSHGYTF.

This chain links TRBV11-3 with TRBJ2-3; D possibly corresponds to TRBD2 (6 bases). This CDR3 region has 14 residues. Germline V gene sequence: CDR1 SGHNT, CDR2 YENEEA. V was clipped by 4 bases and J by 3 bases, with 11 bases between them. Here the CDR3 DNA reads TGTGCCAGCAGCTCAACCGGGACTACAGATACGCAGTATTTT. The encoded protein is CASSSTGTTDTQYF.

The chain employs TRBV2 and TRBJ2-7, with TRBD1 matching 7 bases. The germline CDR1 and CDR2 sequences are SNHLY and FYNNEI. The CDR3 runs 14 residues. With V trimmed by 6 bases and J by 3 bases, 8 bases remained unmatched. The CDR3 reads CASSLDRTNYEQYF. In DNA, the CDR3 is TGTGCCAGCAGCCTGGACAGGACCAACTACGAGCAGTACTTC.

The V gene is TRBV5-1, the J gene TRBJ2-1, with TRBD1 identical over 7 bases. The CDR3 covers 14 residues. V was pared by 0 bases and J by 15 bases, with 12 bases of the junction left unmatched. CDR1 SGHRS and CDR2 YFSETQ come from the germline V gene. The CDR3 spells CASSLGTGETRGFF. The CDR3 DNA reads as TGCGCCAGCAGCTTGGGGACAGGAGAGACCCGGGGGTTCTTC.

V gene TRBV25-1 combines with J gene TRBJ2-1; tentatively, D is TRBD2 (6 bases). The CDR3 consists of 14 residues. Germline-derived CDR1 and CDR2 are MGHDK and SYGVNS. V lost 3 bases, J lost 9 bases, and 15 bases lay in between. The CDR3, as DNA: TGTGCCAGCAGTGATGCTCGGCGGGGTGGTGAGCAGTTCTTC. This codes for CASSDARRGGEQFF.

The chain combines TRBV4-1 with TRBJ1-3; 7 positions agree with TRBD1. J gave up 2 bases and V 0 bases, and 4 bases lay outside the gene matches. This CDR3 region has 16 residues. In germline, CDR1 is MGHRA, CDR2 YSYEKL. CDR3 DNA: TGCGCCAGCAGCCAAGAACGGACAGGAGCTGGAAACACCATATATTTT. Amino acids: CASSQERTGAGNTIYF.

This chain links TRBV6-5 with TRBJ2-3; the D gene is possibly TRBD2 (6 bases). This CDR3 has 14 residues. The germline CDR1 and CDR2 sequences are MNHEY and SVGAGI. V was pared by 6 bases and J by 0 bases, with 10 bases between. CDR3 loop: CASRESGSTDTQYF. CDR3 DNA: TGTGCCAGCAGGGAGAGCGGGAGCACAGATACGCAGTATTTT.

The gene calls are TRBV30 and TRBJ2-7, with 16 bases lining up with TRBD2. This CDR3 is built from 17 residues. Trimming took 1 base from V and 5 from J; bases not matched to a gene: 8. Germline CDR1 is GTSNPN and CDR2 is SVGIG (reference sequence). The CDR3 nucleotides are TGTGCCTGGAGTGCAACGACCGGGACTAGCGGGAGGGACGAGCAGTACTTC. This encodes CAWSATTGTSGRDEQYF.

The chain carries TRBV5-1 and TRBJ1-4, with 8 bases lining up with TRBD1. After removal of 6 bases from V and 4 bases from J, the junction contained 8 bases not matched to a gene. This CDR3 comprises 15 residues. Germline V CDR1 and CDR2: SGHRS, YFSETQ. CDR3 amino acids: CASKPPGGSNEKLFF. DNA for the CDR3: TGCGCCAGCAAACCCCCAGGGGGCAGTAATGAAAAACTGTTTTTT.

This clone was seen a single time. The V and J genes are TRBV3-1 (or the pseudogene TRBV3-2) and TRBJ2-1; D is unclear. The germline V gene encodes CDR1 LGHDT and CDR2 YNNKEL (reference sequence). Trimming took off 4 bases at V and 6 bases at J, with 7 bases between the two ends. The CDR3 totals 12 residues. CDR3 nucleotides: TGTGCCAGCAGCCGACTTACCAATGAGCAGTTCTTC. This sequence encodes CASSRLTNEQFF.

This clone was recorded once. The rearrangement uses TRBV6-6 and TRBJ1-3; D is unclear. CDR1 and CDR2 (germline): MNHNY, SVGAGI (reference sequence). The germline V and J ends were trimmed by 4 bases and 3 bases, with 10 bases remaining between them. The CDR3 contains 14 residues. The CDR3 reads CASSSPGYGNTIYF. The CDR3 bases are TGTGCCAGCAGTTCCCCGGGGTATGGAAACACCATATATTTT.

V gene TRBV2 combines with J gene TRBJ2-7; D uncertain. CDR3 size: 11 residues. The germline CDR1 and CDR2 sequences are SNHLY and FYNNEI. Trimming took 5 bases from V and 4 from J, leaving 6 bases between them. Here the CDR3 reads CASSYKYEQYF. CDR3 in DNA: TGTGCCAGCAGTTACAAGTACGAGCAGTACTTC.

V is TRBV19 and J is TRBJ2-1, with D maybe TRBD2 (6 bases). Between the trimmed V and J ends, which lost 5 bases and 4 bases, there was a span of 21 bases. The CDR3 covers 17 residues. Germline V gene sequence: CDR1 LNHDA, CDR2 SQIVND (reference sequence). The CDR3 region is CASSPQAGLPLYNEQFF. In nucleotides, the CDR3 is TGTGCCAGTAGTCCCCAGGCAGGACTACCCCTGTACAATGAGCAGTTCTTC.

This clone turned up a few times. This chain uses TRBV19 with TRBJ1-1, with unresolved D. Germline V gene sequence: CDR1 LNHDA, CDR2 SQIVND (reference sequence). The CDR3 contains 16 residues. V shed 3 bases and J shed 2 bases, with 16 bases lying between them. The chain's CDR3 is CASSIRLGVPNTEAFF. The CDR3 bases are TGTGCCAGTAGTATTAGGCTCGGGGTCCCTAACACTGAAGCTTTCTTT.

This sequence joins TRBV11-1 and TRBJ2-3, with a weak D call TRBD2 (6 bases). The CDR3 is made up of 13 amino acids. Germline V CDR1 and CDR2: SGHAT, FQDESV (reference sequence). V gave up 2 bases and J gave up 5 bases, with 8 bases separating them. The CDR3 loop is CASSLRRGDTQYF. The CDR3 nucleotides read TGTGCCAGCAGCTTAAGGAGGGGAGATACGCAGTATTTT.

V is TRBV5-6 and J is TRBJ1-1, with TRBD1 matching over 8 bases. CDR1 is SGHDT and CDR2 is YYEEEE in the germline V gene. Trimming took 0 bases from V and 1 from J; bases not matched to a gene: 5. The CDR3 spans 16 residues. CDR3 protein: CASSLDPRGPNTEAFF. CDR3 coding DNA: TGTGCCAGCAGCTTGGACCCCAGGGGGCCGAACACTGAAGCTTTCTTT. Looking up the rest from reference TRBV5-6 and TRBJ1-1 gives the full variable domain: DAGVTQSPTHLIKTRGQQVTLRCSPKSGHDTVSWYQQALGQGPQFIFQYYEEEERQRGNFPDRFSGHQFPNYSSELNVNALLLGDSALYLCASSLDPRGPNTEAFFGQGTRLTVV.

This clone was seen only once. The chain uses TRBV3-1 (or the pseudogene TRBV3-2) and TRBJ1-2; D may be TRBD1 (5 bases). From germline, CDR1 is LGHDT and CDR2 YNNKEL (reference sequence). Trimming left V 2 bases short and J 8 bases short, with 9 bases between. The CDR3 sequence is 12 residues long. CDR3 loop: CASSQRKGGYTF. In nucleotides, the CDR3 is TGTGCCAGCAGCCAACGGAAGGGGGGCTACACCTTC.

The CDR3 nucleotides read TGTGCCAGCAGTTATGTTCAGGGCCGGAACTATGGCTACACCTTC. Encoded protein: CASSYVQGRNYGYTF. The chain joins TRBV6-5 to TRBJ1-2, with a weak D call TRBD1 (5 bases). This CDR3 has 15 residues. The V gene lost 3 bases and the J gene lost 2 bases, with 13 bases spanning the gap. The germline V gene has CDR1 MNHEY and CDR2 SVGAGI.

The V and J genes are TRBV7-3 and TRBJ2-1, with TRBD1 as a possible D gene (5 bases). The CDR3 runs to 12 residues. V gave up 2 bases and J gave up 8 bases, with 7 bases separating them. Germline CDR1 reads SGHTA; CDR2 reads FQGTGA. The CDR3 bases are TGTGCCAGCAGCTTACAGGGCGATGAGCAGTTCTTC. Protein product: CASSLQGDEQFF.

CDR3 in amino acids: CASSLLISPGQRHEQFF. DNA for the CDR3: TGTGCCAGCAGCTTATTAATTTCTCCGGGACAGAGGCATGAGCAGTTCTTC. The genes are TRBV7-6 and TRBJ2-1, with TRBD1 matching over 7 bases. Looked up from germline, CDR1 is SGHVS and CDR2 is FNYEAQ. The length of the CDR3 is 17 residues. The junction had 15 bases not matched to a gene; V was cut back by 2 bases and J by 8 bases.

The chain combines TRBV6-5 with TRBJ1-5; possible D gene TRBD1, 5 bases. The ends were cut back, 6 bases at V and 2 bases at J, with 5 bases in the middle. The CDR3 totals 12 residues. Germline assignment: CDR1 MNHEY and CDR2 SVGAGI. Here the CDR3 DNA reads TGTGCCAGCAGACAGGGCAATCAGCCCCAGCATTTT. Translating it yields CASRQGNQPQHF.

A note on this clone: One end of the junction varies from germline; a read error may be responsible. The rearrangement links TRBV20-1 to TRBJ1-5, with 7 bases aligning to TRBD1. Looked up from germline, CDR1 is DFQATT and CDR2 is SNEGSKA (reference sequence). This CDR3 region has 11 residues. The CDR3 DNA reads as TGCAGTGCTAGCCGGGACAGCTTGGAGTATTTT. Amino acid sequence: CSASRDSLEYF.

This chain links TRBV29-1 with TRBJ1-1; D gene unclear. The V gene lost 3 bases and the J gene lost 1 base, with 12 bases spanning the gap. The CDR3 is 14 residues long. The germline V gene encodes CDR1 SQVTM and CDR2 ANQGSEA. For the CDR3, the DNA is TGCAGCGTTGATTCGGCGGCCCCGAACACTGAAGCTTTCTTT. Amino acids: CSVDSAAPNTEAFF.

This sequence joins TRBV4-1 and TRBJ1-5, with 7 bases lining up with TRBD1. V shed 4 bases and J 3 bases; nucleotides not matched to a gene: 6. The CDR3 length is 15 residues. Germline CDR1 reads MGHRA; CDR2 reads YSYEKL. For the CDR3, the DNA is TGCGCCAGCAGCCCACTCGACAGGGCCAATCAGCCCCAGCATTTT. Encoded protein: CASSPLDRANQPQHF.

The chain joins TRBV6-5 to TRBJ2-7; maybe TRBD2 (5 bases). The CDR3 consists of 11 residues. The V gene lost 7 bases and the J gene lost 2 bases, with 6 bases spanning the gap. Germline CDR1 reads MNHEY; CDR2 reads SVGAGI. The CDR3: CASKRTYEQYF. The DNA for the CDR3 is TGTGCCAGCAAGCGGACCTACGAGCAGTACTTC.